The text below deals with one T cell receptor (beta chain). Its antigen is undetermined. This entry is derived from a study of cytomegalovirus exposure and HLA in healthy donors. Trimming left V 1 base short and J 4 bases short, with 7 bases between. There are 13 residues in the CDR3. Per germline, CDR1 ENHRY and CDR2 SYGVKD. Study-wide results and caveats: It was likely that a cluster of highly shared sequence variants was a sequencing artifact. Rarity characterized most TCR sequences, yet some public TCRs appeared in many donors.

Primers: 60 Vbeta forward and 13 Jbeta reverse. Here immunoSEQ multiplex PCR was the method, and the copy in TCRdb shows in-frame clones only, minus some. The data hold 100,000 or so clones, with 60% to 85% observed a single time. Input material: PBMCs. This clonotype originated in a man aged 35 to 55 in good health and CMV-seronegative. This chain links TRBV10-3 with TRBJ1-2; D call uncertain. The CDR3 loop reads CAISEWAVYGYTF. The CDR3 DNA reads TGTGCCATCAGTGAGTGGGCAGTCTATGGCTACACCTTC.